Sequencing of this T cell receptor (beta chain) was carried out in a study of identical twins. Each CDR3 protein is one row after TCRdb ran MiXCR on the 5' RACE reads. Here the sample spans a few hundred thousand distinct CDR3 sequences, more than 8% being singletons. V gave up 3 bases and J gave up 4 bases, with 9 bases separating them. The CDR3 is 14 residues long. These data were likewise used in another study, on yellow fever vaccine responses in identical twins.

The chain recombines TRBV12-3 or TRBV12-4 with TRBJ2-2; D is undetermined. This TCR was sampled from a woman aged 18-29 years in good health. The material sequenced was CD8+ T cells sorted from blood. The CDR3 is CASSLAVATGELFF. In DNA, the CDR3 is TGTGCCAGCAGTTTGGCTGTGGCCACCGGGGAGCTGTTTTTT.